These 17 T cell receptor beta chains were all obtained from the same sample, sequenced in a study of CD8 T cells in ankylosing spondylitis. Study observations and caveats: Apparently characteristic of ankylosing spondylitis blood was a TCR beta motif (roughly eight highly homologous variants).

TCRdb itself ran the 5' RACE reads through MiXCR, one entry per CDR3 protein. The table has approximately 500,000 distinct CDR3 sequences, over 9.5% seen once. The antigens of these receptors remain unknown. Sequencing was done on a sample of blood, either unsorted or a sorted T cell fraction (not recorded which). Receptor source: a male donor with ankylosing spondylitis.

The CDR3 is CASSPSPMNTEAFF. The CDR3 DNA follows: TGTGCCAGCTCACCGAGCCCCATGAACACTGAAGCTTTCTTT. This chain connects TRBV18 to TRBJ1-1; D is unresolved. This CDR3 is built from 14 residues. Looked up from germline, CDR1 is KGHSH and CDR2 is LQKENI. V was clipped by 3 bases and J by 0 bases, with 8 bases between them. The full variable domain, rest sourced from reference TRBV18 and TRBJ1-1, is NAGVMQNPRHLVRRRGQEARLRCSPMKGHSHVYWYRQLPEEGLKFMVYLQKENIIDESGMPKERFSAEFPKEGPSILRIQQVVRGDSAAYFCASSPSPMNTEAFFGQGTRLTVV.

This clonotype was observed at least ten times. V is TRBV5-1 and J is TRBJ1-1, with TRBD1 as a possible D gene (6 bases). Trimming shortened V by 4 bases and J by 3 bases, and 13 bases separated the two germline ends. The germline V gene encodes CDR1 SGHRS and CDR2 YFSETQ. There are 14 residues in the CDR3. CDR3 DNA: TGCGCCAGCAGCCGGGACACCGCCGACACTGAAGCTTTCTTT. Amino acids: CASSRDTADTEAFF.

The V gene is TRBV20-1, the J gene TRBJ1-5, with 7 nucleotides matching TRBD1. The length of the CDR3 is 16 residues. Germline-derived CDR1 and CDR2 are DFQATT and SNEGSKA (reference sequence). J lost 3 bases, V lost 1 base, and 9 bases had no gene match. DNA of the CDR3: TGCAGTGCTAGAGTTTGGACAGGACCTTACAATCAGCCCCAGCATTTT. Protein: CSARVWTGPYNQPQHF.

The chain uses TRBV5-1 and TRBJ2-1; 15 bases map to TRBD2. This CDR3 spans 17 amino acids. Germline-derived CDR1 and CDR2 are SGHRS and YFSETQ. The V and J ends lost 3 bases and 4 bases, in that order; junction bases with no gene match: 5. CDR3 DNA sequence: TGCGCCAGCAGCTCGGGACTAGCGGGAGGCCGATACAATGAGCAGTTCTTC. The encoded protein is CASSSGLAGGRYNEQFF. Combining the CDR3 with reference TRBV5-1 and TRBJ2-1 gives the whole variable domain KAGVTQTPRYLIKTRGQQVTLSCSPISGHRSVSWYQQTPGQGLQFLFEYFSETQRNKGNFPGRFSGRQFSNSRSEMNVSTLELGDSALYLCASSSGLAGGRYNEQFFGPGTRLTVL.

This clonotype has just a few counts. The chain recombines TRBV27 with TRBJ1-1, with D maybe TRBD1 (5 bases). The CDR3 covers 12 residues. V lost 7 bases and J 5 bases, leaving 11 bases between the germline ends. Germline-derived CDR1 and CDR2 are MNHEY and SMNVEV (reference sequence). This chain's CDR3 is CASTSGGTEAFF. DNA of the CDR3: TGTGCCAGCACATCCGGGGGGACTGAAGCTTTCTTT.

This chain uses TRBV19 with TRBJ1-5; D remains ambiguous. In germline, CDR1 is LNHDA, CDR2 SQIVND (reference sequence). Trimming shortened V by 10 bases and J by 0 bases, and 22 bases separated the two germline ends. This CDR3 is built from 17 residues. CDR3: CATRGPDGILSNQPQHF. Written as DNA, the CDR3 is TGTGCCACCCGCGGACCTGATGGGATTCTTAGCAATCAGCCCCAGCATTTT.

At least ten counts were recorded for this clonotype. The V call is TRBV4-1, the J call TRBJ2-3; 7 bases are shared with TRBD1. This CDR3 spans 18 amino acids. Per germline, CDR1 MGHRA and CDR2 YSYEKL. The V gene end was trimmed by 0 bases and the J gene end by 1 base; junction bases not matched to a gene: 10. Written as DNA, the CDR3 is TGCGCCAGCAGCCAAGATGTCCCAGGGGGATCCGGCACAGATACGCAGTATTTT. It specifies CASSQDVPGGSGTDTQYF.

This clonotype has a count of ten or more. The J gene is TRBJ1-3, the V gene TRBV4-2, with D possibly being TRBD1 (6 bases). V was clipped by 0 bases and J by 2 bases, with 14 bases between them. The CDR3 length is 17 residues. The germline V gene encodes CDR1 LGHNA and CDR2 YNFKEQ. The CDR3 spells CASSQEPGHWTGNTIYF. As DNA, the CDR3 is TGTGCCAGCAGCCAAGAACCGGGACATTGGACTGGAAACACCATATATTTT.

V usage is TRBV3-1 and J usage is TRBJ1-1; D may be TRBD1 (6 bases). This CDR3 is 13 amino acids long. V lost 11 bases and J lost 2, with 15 bases in between. Germline CDR1 and CDR2: LGHDT and YNNKEL (reference sequence). DNA of the CDR3: TGTGCCGCCGGACGGGGGCAAAACACTGAAGCTTTCTTT. Translated: CAAGRGQNTEAFF.

This clonotype was counted between two and nine times. This rearrangement joins TRBV5-1 to TRBJ2-3; D is perhaps TRBD1 (5 bases). The CDR3 covers 15 residues. Trimming removed 5 bases at V and 1 base at J, with 14 bases between. Germline assignment: CDR1 SGHRS and CDR2 YFSETQ. Here the CDR3 reads CASSNRQRGTDTQYF. Written as DNA, the CDR3 is TGCGCCAGCAGTAATAGACAGAGAGGCACAGATACGCAGTATTTT.

The chain combines TRBV12-3 or TRBV12-4 with TRBJ2-3, with D possibly matching TRBD2 (5 bases). This CDR3 has 12 residues. V was trimmed by 2 bases and J by 7 bases, leaving 7 bases between them. The DNA for the CDR3 is TGTGCCAGCAGTTTACTAGCCCATACGCAGTATTTT. Its protein is CASSLLAHTQYF.

The CDR3 spells CASLSLAGIRLFF. In DNA, the CDR3 is TGTGCCAGCCTGTCCCTAGCGGGAATTAGGCTGTTCTTC. V is TRBV27 and J is TRBJ2-1, with 9 nucleotides matching TRBD2. The CDR3 contains 13 residues. Germline CDR1 and CDR2: MNHEY and SMNVEV (reference sequence). V lost 8 bases, J lost 15 bases, and 14 bases stayed unmatched.

This clonotype was detected ten times or more. CDR3 sequence reads: CSVEDQGNTEAFF. The DNA for the CDR3 is TGCAGCGTTGAAGATCAAGGGAACACTGAAGCTTTCTTT. This chain links TRBV29-1 with TRBJ1-1, with D unclear. Per germline, CDR1 SQVTM and CDR2 ANQGSEA. This CDR3 has 13 residues. V lost 0 bases and J lost 1, with 6 bases in between.

This chain connects TRBV12-3 or TRBV12-4 to TRBJ1-2, with D perhaps TRBD1 (6 bases). The CDR3 is 15 residues long. V lost 3 bases to trimming and J lost 5 bases, with 16 bases between them. CDR3 loop: CASSLRGSWAYGYTF. The CDR3 nucleotides read TGTGCCAGCAGTTTGAGGGGGAGTTGGGCTTATGGCTACACCTTC.

This clonotype was observed a handful of times. V is TRBV24-1 and J is TRBJ2-1; TRBD2 might be the D (6 bases). Germline V gene data show CDR1 as KGHDR and CDR2 as SFDVKD. The germline V and J ends were trimmed by 2 bases and 10 bases, with 23 bases remaining between them. The CDR3 is made up of 17 amino acids. In nucleotides, the CDR3 is TGTGCCACCAGTGATTCCCCGGAGGGCCGACTCTTCAGCGAGCAGTTCTTC. Its translation: CATSDSPEGRLFSEQFF.

The V gene is TRBV5-1, the J gene TRBJ1-1, with a possible D match to TRBD1 (6 bases). The germline V gene has CDR1 SGHRS and CDR2 YFSETQ. The CDR3 contains 14 residues. The V gene lost 4 bases and the J gene lost 5 bases, with 15 bases spanning the gap. CDR3 in DNA: TGCGCCAGCAGCCCTTCAATAGGGGGAACTGAAGCTTTCTTT. Its translation: CASSPSIGGTEAFF.

This clonotype was detected only a few times. The rearrangement joins TRBV20-1 to TRBJ2-7, with 10 bases lining up with TRBD2. Looked up from germline, CDR1 is DFQATT and CDR2 is SNEGSKA (reference sequence). Trimming at V came to 0 bases and at J to 4 bases, leaving 3 bases not matched to a gene. This CDR3 has 14 amino acids. As DNA, the CDR3 is TGCAGTGCTAGAGACCCGACTAGCGGGTACGAGCAGTACTTC. The encoded protein is CSARDPTSGYEQYF.